What follows describes a single TCR beta chain. The data were obtained in a study of shared T cell receptors in the human thymus. Assay used: immunoSEQ multiplex PCR; TCRdb lists only in-frame clones, some missing. The sample has 500,000 to 850,000 clones; about 89% are singletons. Per the germline V gene, CDR1 is MDHEN and CDR2 is SYDVKM. Unmatched junction bases numbered 12, after V lost 5 bases and J lost 2 bases. This CDR3 has 17 residues. These same records also appear under a second study, on human thymus T cells. This second study notes: Congenital heart defects were the reason for the corrective surgery that the donors, healthy Finnish infants, were having. During corrective heart surgery, resections were taken, and the thymus tissue came from them. Within thymic and blood repertoires, V and J gene usage appeared to be biased. Related research found strongly overlapping thymic repertoires in unrelated individuals.

This receptor was obtained from a boy under two years old with a congenital heart defect. This chain joins TRBV28 and TRBJ2-3; 8 bases line up with TRBD1. Sequenced: thymocytes. The CDR3 nucleotides read TGTGCCAGCAGTGCACGACAGGGGCAGATATTCACAGATACGCAGTATTTT. Its protein product is CASSARQGQIFTDTQYF.